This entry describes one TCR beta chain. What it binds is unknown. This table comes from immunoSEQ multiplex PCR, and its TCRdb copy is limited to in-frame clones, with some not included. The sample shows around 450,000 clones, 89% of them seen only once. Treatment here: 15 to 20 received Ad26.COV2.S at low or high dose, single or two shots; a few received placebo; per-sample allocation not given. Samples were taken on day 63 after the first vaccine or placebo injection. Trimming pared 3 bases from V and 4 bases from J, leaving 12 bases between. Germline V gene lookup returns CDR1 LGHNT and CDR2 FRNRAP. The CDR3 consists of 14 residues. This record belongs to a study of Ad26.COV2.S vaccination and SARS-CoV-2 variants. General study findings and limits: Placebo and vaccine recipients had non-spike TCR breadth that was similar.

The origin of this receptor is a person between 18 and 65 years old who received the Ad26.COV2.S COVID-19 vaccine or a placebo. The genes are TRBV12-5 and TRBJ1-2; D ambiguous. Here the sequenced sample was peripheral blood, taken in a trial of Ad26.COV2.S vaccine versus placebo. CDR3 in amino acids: CASGFGRASYGYTF. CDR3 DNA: TGTGCTAGTGGTTTCGGTCGAGCGTCCTATGGCTACACCTTC. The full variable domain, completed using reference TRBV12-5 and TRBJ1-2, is DARVTQTPRHKVTEMGQEVTMRCQPILGHNTVFWYRQTMMQGLELLAYFRNRAPLDDSGMPKDRFSAEMPDATLATLKIQPSEPRDSAVYFCASGFGRASYGYTFGSGTRLTVV.